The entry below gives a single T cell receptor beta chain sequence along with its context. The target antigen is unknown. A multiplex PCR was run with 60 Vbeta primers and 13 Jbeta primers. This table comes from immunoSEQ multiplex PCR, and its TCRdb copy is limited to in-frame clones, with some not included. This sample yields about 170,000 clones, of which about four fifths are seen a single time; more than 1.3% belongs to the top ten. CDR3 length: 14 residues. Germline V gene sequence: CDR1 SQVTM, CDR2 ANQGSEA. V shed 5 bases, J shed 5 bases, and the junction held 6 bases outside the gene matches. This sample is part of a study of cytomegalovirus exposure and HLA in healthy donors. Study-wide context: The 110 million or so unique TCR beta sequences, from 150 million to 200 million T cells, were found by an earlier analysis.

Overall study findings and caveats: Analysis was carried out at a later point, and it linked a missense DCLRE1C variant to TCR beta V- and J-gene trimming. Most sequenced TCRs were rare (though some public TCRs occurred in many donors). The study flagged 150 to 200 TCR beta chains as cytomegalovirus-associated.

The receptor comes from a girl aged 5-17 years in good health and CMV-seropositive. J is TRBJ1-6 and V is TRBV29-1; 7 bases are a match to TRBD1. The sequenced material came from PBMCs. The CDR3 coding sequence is TGCAGCGTTTCTCTCGGGACAGATAATTCACCCCTCCACTTT. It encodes CSVSLGTDNSPLHF.